Following are 17 T cell receptor beta chains from one sample sequenced in a study of cytomegalovirus exposure and HLA in healthy donors. The primer mix had 60 Vbeta and 13 Jbeta primers. The table came from immunoSEQ multiplex PCR; TCRdb's copy has only in-frame clones and leaves some out. The sample contains roughly 93,000 clones, 74% of which appear only once. The sample taken for sequencing was PBMCs. The receptors derive from a male donor in good health and CMV-seronegative.

The chain carries TRBV30 and TRBJ2-7; tentatively, D is TRBD2 (5 bases). Trimming shortened V by 2 bases and J by 3 bases, and 5 bases separated the two germline ends. This CDR3 has 11 residues. Germline V gives CDR1 GTSNPN, CDR2 SVGIG (reference sequence). CDR3 in amino acids: CAWSSGYEQYF. DNA of the CDR3: TGTGCCTGGAGTAGCGGCTACGAGCAGTACTTC.

The V gene is TRBV27, the J gene TRBJ1-4, with D maybe TRBD1 (6 bases). V was cut by 5 bases and J by 0 bases, with 13 bases left in between. Per the germline V gene, CDR1 is MNHEY and CDR2 is SMNVEV (reference sequence). CDR3 size: 16 residues. The CDR3 DNA follows: TGTGCCAGCAGTCCCATTTACAGGGCAACTAATGAAAAACTGTTTTTT. Its protein is CASSPIYRATNEKLFF.

The V and J genes are TRBV7-9 and TRBJ2-7; 9 nucleotides align to TRBD1. Germline V gene data show CDR1 as SEHNR and CDR2 as FQNEAQ (reference sequence). The trim removed 6 bases at V and 7 bases at J, leaving 13 bases unmatched. This CDR3 is built from 15 residues. This CDR3 is CASSSVGTGNWEQYF. The CDR3 coding sequence is TGTGCCAGCAGTTCCGTCGGGACAGGGAATTGGGAGCAGTACTTC. Drawing the rest from reference TRBV7-9 and TRBJ2-7, the complete variable domain is DTGVSQNPRHKITKRGQNVTFRCDPISEHNRLYWYRQTLGQGPEFLTYFQNEAQLEKSRLLSDRFSAERPKGSFSTLEIQRTEQGDSAMYLCASSSVGTGNWEQYFGPGTRLTVT.

The chain has TRBV10-3 and TRBJ2-1, with 15 bases that match TRBD2. The germline CDR1 and CDR2 sequences are ENHRY and SYGVKD. The junction had 21 bases not matched to a gene; V was cut back by 7 bases and J by 5 bases. The CDR3 loop spans 21 amino acids. CDR3 region: CAITPGLAGGPITIGDNEQFF. DNA of the CDR3: TGTGCCATCACCCCCGGACTAGCGGGAGGGCCAATTACGATTGGTGACAATGAGCAGTTCTTC.

V and J are TRBV6-5 and TRBJ2-7; D may be TRBD2 (5 bases). The germline V gene encodes CDR1 MNHEY and CDR2 SVGAGI. The ends were cut back, 2 bases at V and 0 bases at J, with 11 bases in the middle. This CDR3 spans 15 amino acids. CDR3 coding DNA: TGTGCCAGCAGTTACACCAGAGGGAACTCCTACGAGCAGTACTTC. It translates to CASSYTRGNSYEQYF.

The chain carries TRBV29-1 and TRBJ1-2, with TRBD1 as a possible D gene (5 bases). The V gene's germline CDR1 is SQVTM and CDR2 ANQGSEA. CDR3 size: 14 residues. V was shortened by 4 bases and J by 2 bases, with 14 bases between the two germline ends. The CDR3 DNA reads as TGCAGCGTTGTTTGGGGGGACGCAAACTATGGCTACACCTTC. As protein: CSVVWGDANYGYTF.

The genes are TRBV2 and TRBJ1-2; a weak D match, TRBD1 (6 bases). Deletions cut 6 bases from V and 0 bases from J, with 26 bases between. CDR3 length equals 19 residues. Germline V gives CDR1 SNHLY, CDR2 FYNNEI. CDR3 protein: CASRVPGGGRGSANYGYTF. Written as DNA, the CDR3 is TGTGCCAGCAGGGTACCGGGAGGGGGACGGGGGTCAGCTAACTATGGCTACACCTTC.

A few counts support this clone. The chain combines TRBV10-2 with TRBJ2-7, with TRBD2 as a possible D gene (6 bases). CDR3 length: 12 residues. Germline V gives CDR1 WSHSY, CDR2 SAAADI. V lost 4 bases to trimming and J lost 4 bases, with 8 bases between them. CDR3 nucleotide sequence: TGCGCCAGCAGTGGGGGGACTTACGAGCAGTACTTC. Encoded protein: CASSGGTYEQYF.

The chain is built from TRBV18 and TRBJ1-2; 7 bases map to TRBD1. CDR3 length: 15 amino acids. J lost 3 bases, V lost 6 bases, and 10 bases had no gene match. Germline CDR1 and CDR2: KGHSH and LQKENI. CDR3 nucleotides: TGTGCCAGCTCCCCTGGGAAGGGGGCGGACTATGGCTACACCTTC. Translated, it gives CASSPGKGADYGYTF. The full variable domain, rest sourced from reference TRBV18 and TRBJ1-2, is NAGVMQNPRHLVRRRGQEARLRCSPMKGHSHVYWYRQLPEEGLKFMVYLQKENIIDESGMPKERFSAEFPKEGPSILRIQQVVRGDSAAYFCASSPGKGADYGYTFGSGTRLTVV.

This rearrangement joins TRBV9 to TRBJ2-1, with TRBD2 matching over 7 bases. The V gene end was trimmed by 4 bases and the J gene end by 0 bases; junction bases not matched to a gene: 4. The CDR3 has 15 residues. Germline loops: CDR1 SGDLS, CDR2 YYNGEE. The chain's CDR3 is CASSSGGSSYNEQFF. CDR3 coding DNA: TGTGCCAGCAGCTCGGGGGGAAGCTCCTACAATGAGCAGTTCTTC.

Here the CDR3 DNA reads TGTGCCAGCAGCCCTGGACAGGGTGTAGGTACTGAAGCTTTCTTT. Amino acids: CASSPGQGVGTEAFF. The V and J genes are TRBV13 and TRBJ1-1; 8 bases line up with TRBD1. Looked up from germline, CDR1 is PRHDT and CDR2 is FYEKMQ (reference sequence). The CDR3 totals 15 residues. V lost 5 bases, J lost 5 bases, and 10 bases stayed unmatched.

This clone was seen just once. This chain uses TRBV9 with TRBJ2-3; 8 bases align to TRBD2. V was pared by 2 bases and J by 3 bases, with 8 bases of the junction left unmatched. Germline CDR1 is SGDLS and CDR2 is YYNGEE. This CDR3 has 16 amino acids. For the CDR3, the DNA is TGTGCCAGCAGCGTTCCGGGACTAGGCTTGACAGATACGCAGTATTTT. This encodes CASSVPGLGLTDTQYF.

The chain links TRBV6-4 to TRBJ1-1; D uncertain. Germline V CDR1 and CDR2: MRHNA, SNTAGT. With 2 bases removed from V and 1 base from J, the gap between germline ends came to 2 bases. The CDR3 contains 12 residues. The CDR3 reads CASSDRNTEAFF. CDR3 DNA: TGTGCCAGCAGTGACCGGAACACTGAAGCTTTCTTT.

The chain links TRBV6-1 to TRBJ1-6; 9 nucleotides align to TRBD1. V lost 5 bases and J lost 7; bases outside the gene matches: 6. The CDR3 totals 15 residues. Per the germline V gene, CDR1 is MNHNS and CDR2 is SASEGT. The CDR3 protein is CASSRRTGENSPLHF. The CDR3 nucleotides read TGTGCCAGCAGTCGTAGGACAGGGGAAAATTCACCCCTCCACTTT.

The gene calls are TRBV9 and TRBJ2-1, with a possible D match to TRBD2 (7 bases). Trimming shortened V by 0 bases and J by 10 bases, and 14 bases separated the two germline ends. CDR1 and CDR2 (germline): SGDLS, YYNGEE. This CDR3 has 14 residues. CDR3 coding DNA: TGTGCCAGCAGCGTAGCTGGGGGGGCCCGCGAGCAGTTCTTC. Protein product: CASSVAGGAREQFF.

This chain uses TRBV7-9 with TRBJ1-5, with 7 nucleotides matching TRBD1. CDR3 size: 14 residues. The trim removed 5 bases at V and 2 bases at J, leaving 3 bases unmatched. Germline V lookup: CDR1 SEHNR, CDR2 FQNEAQ (reference sequence). CDR3 DNA sequence: TGTGCCAGCAGCGATACAGGGGGCAATCAGCCCCAGCATTTT. Protein: CASSDTGGNQPQHF.

This chain joins TRBV2 and TRBJ2-7; D possibly corresponds to TRBD1 (6 bases). Germline CDR1 SNHLY, CDR2 FYNNEI. Trimming took 5 bases from V and 4 from J, leaving 12 bases between them. This CDR3 has 13 amino acids. The CDR3 region is CASSLRGWYEQYF. CDR3 in DNA: TGTGCCAGCAGTCTTAGGGGGTGGTACGAGCAGTACTTC.